This entry lists 4 T cell receptor beta chains sequenced from one sample in a study of CXCR3-negative and CXCR3-positive naive CD8 T cells. All TRB cDNA libraries came from 5' RACE performed with UMI labels. Reprocessing the 5' RACE reads, TCRdb reports a single entry for every CDR3 protein and omits DNA. The listing contains about 92,000 distinct CDR3 sequences. The sequenced sample was naive CXCR3- CD8+ T cells from blood. Subset here: CD45RO-CCR7+CD27+CD95- naive CD8+ T cells lacking CXCR3 (TNR3-). These TCRs come from a human donor in good health. Some clones in this sample may be carry-over from other donors' samples.

The rearrangement joins TRBV6-5 to TRBJ2-5; TCRdb proposes TRBD2, but this gene call is untestable without DNA. From germline, CDR1 is MNHEY and CDR2 SVGAGI. The CDR3 is 13 residues long. The CDR3 sequence: CASSNDGGETQYF.

The rearrangement links TRBV12-3 or TRBV12-4 to TRBJ1-1; lacking DNA, the TRBD1 call made by TCRdb goes unchecked. There are 13 residues in the CDR3. The CDR3 spells CASSAPLNTEAFF.

The rearrangement joins TRBV29-1 to TRBJ2-7; there is no DNA to check the TCRdb D call of TRBD1. The CDR3 runs 12 residues. Germline CDR1 reads SQVTM; CDR2 reads ANQGSEA. CDR3 loop: CSVNRGLDEQYF.

The gene calls are TRBV3-1 and TRBJ2-3; TCRdb designates TRBD2, a call that cannot be tested without DNA. The CDR3 consists of 18 residues. The germline V gene has CDR1 LGHDT and CDR2 YNNKEL (reference sequence). CDR3 residues: CASSQVRLAGGSTDTQYF.